This record looks at one TCR beta chain sequence and its context. This entry comes from a study of blood T cell repertoires in COVID-19. At the level of the study: Material from acute and convalescent COVID-19 was sourced from the United States, Italy and Spain.

Using immunoSEQ multiplex PCR, the repertoire was profiled, and TCRdb retains in-frame clones only, with some absent. The sample carries around 72,000 clones, 70% to 90% recorded once. In germline, CDR1 is MGHRA, CDR2 YSYEKL. V dropped 4 bases and J dropped 1; count of bases not matched to a gene: 9. The CDR3 extends over 16 amino acids. This TCR came from a woman aged 70-85 years with acute or convalescent COVID-19. The chain combines TRBV4-1 with TRBJ1-1; 7 bases match TRBD1. Input material: peripheral blood. The chain's CDR3 is CASSRIANRGNTEAFF. CDR3 coding DNA: TGCGCCAGCAGCCGCATTGCTAACAGGGGGAACACTGAAGCTTTCTTT.